A selection of T cell receptor beta chains follows, all from one sample in a study of post-analysis software for immune sequencing data. TCRdb redid the calling of the PCR reads with MiXCR, one entry per CDR3 protein. The sample carries about 620,000 distinct CDR3 sequences, 44% recorded once. The material sequenced was blood. Receptors originate from a girl aged 10 to 17 with multiple sclerosis. Each CDR3 is given with its conserved first and last residue. The order of the fields is J gene, V gene, D gene, clone size, CDR3 length, CDR3 DNA, CDR3 protein. The D gene is left open where the match is weak. Size values are once, few and many counts, or a class for expanded clones, and some rows have none.

>TRBJ1-3|TRBV20-1|-|-|11
TGCAGTGCTCTGAGACAGGCAACCATATATTTT
CSALRQATIYF
>TRBJ2-1|TRBV6-6|TRBD1|-|17
TGTGCCAGCAGCCGCACCTCCCAGGGGGATCGTTACAATGAGCAGTTCTTC
CASSRTSQGDRYNEQFF
>TRBJ2-3|TRBV6-2/TRBV6-3|-|many|14
TGTGCCAGCAGTTCCCGTTTAGGGGGAGATACGCAGTATTTT
CASSSRLGGDTQYF
>TRBJ1-2|TRBV29-1|-|-|15
TGCAGCGTCGGTTTCCGGGACAAGGGAAGGGGTGGCTACACCTTC
CSVGFRDKGRGGYTF
>TRBJ1-1|TRBV20-1|-|-|11
TGCAGTGCAAACAGGGAGACTGAAGCTTTCTTT
CSANRETEAFF
>TRBJ2-6|TRBV20-1|-|-|14
TGCAGTGCTACAGCTGGATCTGGGGCCAACGTCCTGACTTTC
CSATAGSGANVLTF
>TRBJ2-5|TRBV20-1|-|few|12
TGCAGTGCTATAGATTACGGAGAGACCCAGTACTTC
CSAIDYGETQYF
>TRBJ2-7|TRBV4-1|-|-|14
TGCGCCAGCAGCCACTCAACAGGGTCTGCCGAGCAGTACTTC
CASSHSTGSAEQYF
>TRBJ2-1|TRBV10-1|TRBD2|-|16
TGCGCCAGCAGTAAGCCCCCGGGACTAGCGTCCGATGAGCAGTTCTTC
CASSKPPGLASDEQFF
>TRBJ2-3|TRBV7-8|-|few|17
TGTGCCAGCAGTACCAAGGCTGGACTAACAAGCACAGATACGCAGTATTTT
CASSTKAGLTSTDTQYF
>TRBJ1-2|TRBV24-1|-|-|11
TGTGCCACCAGTGAAGGGTATGGCTACACCTTC
CATSEGYGYTF
>TRBJ2-7|TRBV10-3|TRBD1|-|15
TGTGCCATCAGTGTGTCGACAGGGAACACGTACGAGCAGTACTTC
CAISVSTGNTYEQYF
>TRBJ2-7|TRBV11-3|TRBD1|-|15
TGTGCCAGCAGCTTGGACAGGGCCAGCTGGGGCGAGCAGTACTTC
CASSLDRASWGEQYF
>TRBJ2-1|TRBV5-1|-|-|16
TGCGCCAGCAGGTCACGGGGAATTCACTCCTACAATGAGCAGTTCTTC
CASRSRGIHSYNEQFF
>TRBJ2-1|TRBV5-1|TRBD2|once|16
TGCGCCAGCAGCTTGCTTAGCGGGAGAGCCTACAATGAGCAGTTCTTC
CASSLLSGRAYNEQFF
>TRBJ2-3|TRBV12-3/TRBV12-4|TRBD2|few|14
TGTGCCAGCAGCCCGGGGGGACCCCCAGATACGCAGTATTTT
CASSPGGPPDTQYF
>TRBJ2-3|TRBV12-3/TRBV12-4|TRBD2|-|16
TGTGCCAGCAGTTCTATTAGCGGGGGGGCCTCAGATACGCAGTATTTT
CASSSISGGASDTQYF
>TRBJ1-1|TRBV5-5|-|-|17
TGTGCCAGCAGCTTCGGGAGGTCGGGGGCTACCTTCACTGAAGCTTTCTTT
CASSFGRSGATFTEAFF
>TRBJ1-6|TRBV20-1|-|-|16
TGCAGTGCTACCATCAGGGGCTGGATGGATAATTCACCCCTCCACTTT
CSATIRGWMDNSPLHF
>TRBJ2-1|TRBV6-5|TRBD1|-|14
TGTGCCAGCAGTTACAGGACAGGGTCCTATGAGCAGTTCTTC
CASSYRTGSYEQFF
>TRBJ1-1|TRBV6-1|TRBD1|-|13
TGTGCCAGCAGTGAACAGGGGGACACTGAAGCTTTCTTT
CASSEQGDTEAFF
>TRBJ2-7|TRBV5-1|TRBD1|-|15
TGCGCCAGCAGCGTGGGACAGGGGAGTACCTACGAGCAGTACTTC
CASSVGQGSTYEQYF
>TRBJ2-4|TRBV11-2|TRBD2|-|16
TGTGCCAGCAGCCTACGGCTAGCGGACGCCAAAAACATTCAGTACTTC
CASSLRLADAKNIQYF
>TRBJ2-3|TRBV10-3|TRBD2|few|15
TGTGCCATCAGTGAGTCCGGGGGGGACACAGATACGCAGTATTTT
CAISESGGDTDTQYF
>TRBJ2-4|TRBV12-3/TRBV12-4|TRBD1|few|13
TGTGCCAGCAGTGAAGGGACAGGTGACATTCAGTACTTC
CASSEGTGDIQYF
>TRBJ2-7|TRBV5-1|TRBD1|-|15
TGCGCCAGCAGCCCTCAACAGGGGGTAAGGTATGAGCAGTACTTC
CASSPQQGVRYEQYF
>TRBJ2-3|TRBV2|-|-|11
TGTGCCCTAAGCAGCACAGATACGCAGTATTTT
CALSSTDTQYF
>TRBJ2-7|TRBV6-1|TRBD1|-|15
TGTGCCAGCAGTGAGGGGGGGACAGGGCAATACGAGCAGTACTTC
CASSEGGTGQYEQYF
>TRBJ2-7|TRBV5-6|-|-|13
TGTGCCAGCAGCTGGGACCAGACCTACGAGCAGTACTTC
CASSWDQTYEQYF
>TRBJ1-2|TRBV5-1|-|-|12
TGCGCCAGCAGCCCGTCGGTGGGTGGCTACACCTTC
CASSPSVGGYTF
>TRBJ2-1|TRBV5-1|TRBD1|-|13
TGCGCCAGCAGTCCAGGACAGGGGACTGAGCAGTTCTTC
CASSPGQGTEQFF
>TRBJ2-1|TRBV7-2|-|-|15
TGTGCCAGCAGCCCGCTTAACAGGGTATTTCGTGAGCAGTTCTTC
CASSPLNRVFREQFF
>TRBJ2-7|TRBV13|-|-|15
TGTGCCAGCAGCGGGGGAGGACGGGGATCCTACGAGCAGTACTTC
CASSGGGRGSYEQYF
>TRBJ2-7|TRBV7-9|TRBD2|-|15
TGTGCCAGCAGCCCCCCGGACGGGGGGGCTTACGAGCAGTACTTC
CASSPPDGGAYEQYF
>TRBJ2-7|TRBV29-1|TRBD2|few|15
TGCAGCGTTGGGACTAGCGGGAGGTCGCCCTACGAGCAGTACTTC
CSVGTSGRSPYEQYF
>TRBJ1-4|TRBV20-1|-|few|14
TGCAGTGCCCTCTCGGGCCTCCCCGGGGAAAAACTGTTTTTT
CSALSGLPGEKLFF
>TRBJ2-7|TRBV7-8|TRBD2|-|16
TGTGCCAGCAGCCCCCTACTAGCGGGGCCCTCCTACGAGCAGTACTTC
CASSPLLAGPSYEQYF
>TRBJ2-7|TRBV7-9|-|-|14
TGTGCCAGCAGCCCTAGGGGGGACTCCTACGAGCAGTACTTC
CASSPRGDSYEQYF
>TRBJ2-7|TRBV12-3/TRBV12-4|-|few|12
TGTGCCAGCATGCAGGTGGGCTACGAGCAGTACTTC
CASMQVGYEQYF
>TRBJ2-7|TRBV24-1|-|-|15
TGCGCCACCAGTGACTCCACTGTTGGCTCCTACGAGCAGTACTTC
CATSDSTVGSYEQYF